Below are 30 T cell receptor beta chains sequenced from a single sample in a study of T cells in Graves' hyperthyroidism and ophthalmopathy. Amplification of TCR beta CDR3 regions used RNA as the template. In the first-round RT-PCR of the TCR CDR3, the HTBI primer set was used. Using its own MiXCR run on the multiplex PCR reads, TCRdb lists one record per CDR3 protein. The data contain about 510,000 distinct CDR3 sequences, about 45% of them singletons. Sequencing used peripheral blood or thyroid tissue (not recorded which). The source of these receptors is an adult woman with Graves' disease, either hyperthyroidism or ophthalmopathy (not recorded which).

This chain joins TRBV20-1 and TRBJ1-2; D perhaps matches TRBD1 (5 bases). Trimming took off 5 bases at V and 8 bases at J, with 12 bases between the two ends. Germline CDR1 and CDR2: DFQATT and SNEGSKA (reference sequence). The CDR3 extends over 11 amino acids. CDR3 amino acids: CSASGWGGYTF. The CDR3 coding sequence is TGCAGTGCTTCGGGATGGGGGGGCTACACCTTC.

The table lists this clonotype with many counts. The chain joins TRBV7-9 to TRBJ2-5; maybe TRBD1 (6 bases). Trimming took 8 bases from V and 4 from J, leaving 20 bases between them. The CDR3 is 15 amino acids. In germline, CDR1 is SEHNR, CDR2 FQNEAQ (reference sequence). CDR3 coding DNA: TGTGCCAGCCTCCCCCCGGGACATCCACCAGAGACCCAGTACTTC. Its protein product is CASLPPGHPPETQYF.

This rearrangement joins TRBV2 to TRBJ1-2; 8 positions match TRBD1. The CDR3 is 15 amino acids. Germline trimming cut 6 bases from V and 0 bases from J; bases unmatched to any gene: 6. Germline V lookup: CDR1 SNHLY, CDR2 FYNNEI. CDR3 region: CASRPTGAANYGYTF. The DNA for the CDR3 is TGTGCCAGCAGACCGACAGGGGCCGCTAACTATGGCTACACCTTC.

This clonotype was observed a few times. The genes are TRBV20-1 and TRBJ1-5; D is uncertain. The CDR3 has 11 amino acids. V gave up 5 bases and J gave up 11 bases, with 13 bases separating them. In germline, CDR1 is DFQATT, CDR2 SNEGSKA (reference sequence). In DNA form, the CDR3 reads TGCAGTGCTCTAGCGGAAGAGACCCAGCATTTT. Its protein is CSALAEETQHF.

This clonotype appeared a few times. This chain joins TRBV28 and TRBJ1-1; D is unclear. Germline V gives CDR1 MDHEN, CDR2 SYDVKM. Trimming stripped 2 bases from V and 1 base from J, with 8 bases between. The CDR3 spans 14 residues. The CDR3 sequence: CASSLSYENTEAFF. The CDR3 coding sequence is TGTGCCAGCAGTTTAAGCTACGAGAACACTGAAGCTTTCTTT. The full variable domain, its missing parts supplied by reference TRBV28 and TRBJ1-1, is DVKVTQSSRYLVKRTGEKVFLECVQDMDHENMFWYRQDPGLGLRLIYFSYDVKMKEKGDIPEGYSVSREKKERFSLILESASTNQTSMYLCASSLSYENTEAFFGQGTRLTVV.

The chain is built from TRBV10-3 and TRBJ2-2, with 7 bases aligning to TRBD1. The CDR3 consists of 16 residues. The V gene end was trimmed by 7 bases and the J gene end by 1 base; junction bases not matched to a gene: 9. Germline V gene sequence: CDR1 ENHRY, CDR2 SYGVKD. The CDR3 reads CAITVSGTENTGELFF. The DNA of the CDR3 is TGTGCCATCACTGTATCCGGGACAGAGAACACCGGGGAGCTGTTTTTT.

This clonotype has ten or more counts. The V call is TRBV6-5, the J call TRBJ1-1; 7 bases agree with TRBD1. The CDR3 is 14 amino acids. V shed 5 bases and J 3 bases; nucleotides not matched to a gene: 6. The germline V gene has CDR1 MNHEY and CDR2 SVGAGI. The CDR3 here is CASSPRDSHTEAFF. In nucleotides, the CDR3 is TGTGCCAGCAGTCCCCGGGACAGCCACACTGAAGCTTTCTTT.

This chain joins TRBV5-1 and TRBJ2-2; TRBD1 matches 7 bases. V lost 4 bases and J lost 6; bases outside the gene matches: 6. Germline CDR1 is SGHRS and CDR2 is YFSETQ. This CDR3 region has 14 residues. The CDR3 DNA follows: TGCGCCAGCAGCCCGAGGACAGGCTCCGGGGAGCTGTTTTTT. Translating it yields CASSPRTGSGELFF.

This clonotype came up many times. The chain combines TRBV6-6 with TRBJ2-2; D uncertain. This CDR3 has 15 amino acids. V dropped 0 bases and J dropped 3 bases, with 8 bases sitting between them. Germline V CDR1 and CDR2: MNHNY, SVGAGI (reference sequence). DNA of the CDR3: TGTGCCAGCAGTTACTCGACCGTCTACACCGGGGAGCTGTTTTTT. This codes for CASSYSTVYTGELFF.

V is TRBV3-1 and J is TRBJ2-7; TRBD2 matches 7 bases. Germline V gene sequence: CDR1 LGHDT, CDR2 YNNKEL (reference sequence). The CDR3 has 17 amino acids. V lost 0 bases to trimming and J lost 0 bases; unmatched junction nucleotides: 8. CDR3 residues: CASSQERLAVYSYEQYF. The CDR3 coding sequence is TGTGCCAGCAGCCAAGAGAGGCTAGCGGTTTACTCCTACGAGCAGTACTTC.

This chain connects TRBV7-2 to TRBJ2-7, with D perhaps TRBD1 (5 bases). The V end lost 0 bases, the J end lost 5 bases, and 11 bases lay between the germline ends. CDR3 length: 14 amino acids. Germline CDR1 and CDR2: SGHTA and FQGNSA. CDR3 in amino acids: CASSLAQGSHEQYF. CDR3 coding DNA: TGTGCCAGCAGCTTAGCGCAGGGATCCCACGAGCAGTACTTC. The full variable domain, with the rest looked up from reference TRBV7-2 and TRBJ2-7, is GAGVSQSPSNKVTEKGKDVELRCDPISGHTALYWYRQSLGQGLEFLIYFQGNSAPDKSGLPSDRFSAERTGGSVSTLTIQRTQQEDSAVYLCASSLAQGSHEQYFGPGTRLTVT.

V and J are TRBV6-1 and TRBJ1-2; 7 nucleotides line up with TRBD1. The germline V gene has CDR1 MNHNS and CDR2 SASEGT. Trimming removed 6 bases from V and 2 bases from J; junction bases left unmatched: 6. This CDR3 has 14 residues. CDR3 sequence (DNA): TGTGCCAGCAGGGGACAGCTCGCCAACTATGGCTACACCTTC. Its protein product is CASRGQLANYGYTF.

V and J are TRBV7-9 and TRBJ2-7; unclear D gene. Germline V CDR1 and CDR2: SEHNR, FQNEAQ (reference sequence). Trimming took 6 bases from V and 5 from J, leaving 14 bases between them. The CDR3 is 13 amino acids. The CDR3 reads CASSTLAVDEQYF. CDR3 nucleotide sequence: TGTGCCAGCAGTACTCTCGCGGTCGACGAGCAGTACTTC. Full variable domain (missing parts from reference TRBV7-9 and TRBJ2-7): DTGVSQNPRHKITKRGQNVTFRCDPISEHNRLYWYRQTLGQGPEFLTYFQNEAQLEKSRLLSDRFSAERPKGSFSTLEIQRTEQGDSAMYLCASSTLAVDEQYFGPGTRLTVT.

The chain recombines TRBV7-3 with TRBJ1-2; 10 nucleotides match TRBD1. The CDR3 contains 15 residues. V shed 4 bases, J shed 6 bases, and the junction held 8 bases outside the gene matches. Germline CDR1 SGHTA, CDR2 FQGTGA. Here the CDR3 reads CASSSPGQGYNGYTF. CDR3 coding DNA: TGTGCCAGCAGCTCTCCGGGACAGGGGTACAATGGCTACACCTTC.

This chain links TRBV6-2 or TRBV6-3 with TRBJ1-5; D is unresolved. There are 15 residues in the CDR3. Trimming took 4 bases from V and 11 from J, leaving 21 bases between them. Germline-derived CDR1 and CDR2 are MNHEY and SVGEGT. The CDR3, as DNA: TGTGCCAGCAGTTCCCAAGCGGGAGTATCAGAGACCCAGCATTTT. It codes for CASSSQAGVSETQHF.

This sequence joins TRBV7-9 and TRBJ1-6; D gene ambiguous. Germline V gene sequence: CDR1 SEHNR, CDR2 FQNEAQ (reference sequence). Trimming stripped 1 base from V and 6 bases from J, with 10 bases between. The CDR3 contains 15 residues. CDR3 nucleotide sequence: TGTGCCAGCAGCTTAGAGGGATATGGTAATTCACCCCTCCACTTT. The encoded protein is CASSLEGYGNSPLHF.

For the CDR3, the DNA is TGTGCCAGTAGTTCCGAAAACGGAGAGACCCAGTACTTC. Protein: CASSSENGETQYF. This chain uses TRBV19 with TRBJ2-5; D is uncertain. In germline, CDR1 is LNHDA, CDR2 SQIVND (reference sequence). The V end lost 5 bases, the J end lost 4 bases, and 11 bases lay between the germline ends. This CDR3 is built from 13 residues.

This clonotype was recorded a few times. The genes are TRBV30 and TRBJ1-1; D might be TRBD1 (6 bases). This CDR3 has 15 amino acids. In germline, CDR1 is GTSNPN, CDR2 SVGIG (reference sequence). Deletions cut 7 bases from V and 2 bases from J, with 20 bases between. CDR3 nucleotides: TGTGCCTACCGGGACACCCAGGACGCTAACACTGAAGCTTTCTTT. This codes for CAYRDTQDANTEAFF.

This clonotype was picked up a small number of times. The chain joins TRBV10-3 to TRBJ1-2; 8 bases align to TRBD1. This CDR3 region has 15 residues. Losses at the gene ends were 4 bases for V and 0 bases for J; bases not matched to a gene: 4. CDR1 and CDR2 (germline): ENHRY, SYGVKD. CDR3 in amino acids: CAISGDRGANYGYTF. CDR3 in DNA: TGTGCCATCAGTGGTGACAGGGGAGCTAACTATGGCTACACCTTC.

This clonotype was observed many times. DNA for the CDR3: TGCAGTGCTAGACCGTTCTGGGACGAGCAGTACTTC. Encoded protein: CSARPFWDEQYF. The rearrangement uses TRBV20-1 and TRBJ2-7; D uncertain. The CDR3 spans 12 residues. V was trimmed by 2 bases and J by 5 bases, leaving 10 bases between them. Germline V CDR1 and CDR2: DFQATT, SNEGSKA (reference sequence).

This clonotype was counted at least ten times. V and J are TRBV15 and TRBJ2-3, with D perhaps TRBD1 (5 bases). Germline V gives CDR1 LNHNV, CDR2 YYDKDF (reference sequence). V lost 0 bases and J lost 6, with 10 bases in between. CDR3 size: 14 residues. For the CDR3, the DNA is TGTGCCACCAGCAGAGATCCAGGGTTGGATACGCAGTATTTT. Amino acid sequence: CATSRDPGLDTQYF.

The CDR3 bases are TGTGCCAGTAGTATGGGACAGGAGACCCACTCCTACGAGCAGTACTTC. This encodes CASSMGQETHSYEQYF. The V gene is TRBV19, the J gene TRBJ2-7; TRBD1 agrees at 8 bases. Looked up from germline, CDR1 is LNHDA and CDR2 is SQIVND (reference sequence). CDR3 length: 16 amino acids. V lost 3 bases and J lost 0; bases outside the gene matches: 7.

The chain joins TRBV25-1 to TRBJ1-6; D is uncertain. Germline CDR1 and CDR2: MGHDK and SYGVNS. This CDR3 spans 14 amino acids. Trimming cost V 6 bases and J 5 bases, with 11 bases left between them. CDR3 DNA: TGTGCCAGCAGGAAGGCGGGCGATAATTCACCCCTCCACTTT. This codes for CASRKAGDNSPLHF.

The chain combines TRBV15 with TRBJ2-7; tentative D call: TRBD1 (5 bases). This CDR3 is 12 amino acids long. Trimming left V 3 bases short and J 6 bases short, with 9 bases between. CDR1 is LNHNV, CDR2 YYDKDF, per germline (reference sequence). DNA for the CDR3: TGTGCCACCAGCAGCGACAGCCCCGAGCAGTACTTC. It yields the protein CATSSDSPEQYF.

CDR3 nucleotides: TGTGCCAGCAGCCAACGTCGGGACAGGAACACTGAAGCTTTCTTT. Residues: CASSQRRDRNTEAFF. The rearrangement joins TRBV7-3 to TRBJ1-1; 7 bases are shared with TRBD1. Germline trimming cut 5 bases from V and 1 base from J; bases unmatched to any gene: 7. Germline-derived CDR1 and CDR2 are SGHTA and FQGTGA. CDR3 length equals 15 residues.

V and J are TRBV12-3 or TRBV12-4 and TRBJ1-1; no firm D call. V lost 3 bases and J lost 7, with 6 bases in between. The CDR3 contains 11 residues. The CDR3 reads CASSLANEAFF. The CDR3 DNA follows: TGTGCCAGCAGTTTGGCCAATGAAGCTTTCTTT.

The V and J genes are TRBV10-3 and TRBJ2-7; weak D call: TRBD1 (5 bases). V shed 3 bases and J shed 0 bases, with 12 bases lying between them. The CDR3 has 15 residues. Per germline, CDR1 ENHRY and CDR2 SYGVKD. The CDR3 sequence is CAISETGSYSYEQYF. The CDR3, as DNA: TGTGCCATCAGTGAAACAGGTTCTTACTCCTACGAGCAGTACTTC.

The chain employs TRBV7-6 and TRBJ1-1, with unresolved D. CDR1 is SGHVS and CDR2 is FNYEAQ in the germline V gene. The CDR3 is 13 amino acids. Trimming removed 6 bases at V and 4 bases at J, with 12 bases between. CDR3: CASSQVAGTEAFF. The CDR3 nucleotides are TGTGCCAGCAGTCAAGTGGCGGGCACTGAAGCTTTCTTT.

This clonotype was picked up a small number of times. The chain is built from TRBV28 and TRBJ1-1; D remains ambiguous. V was cut by 8 bases and J by 4 bases, with 14 bases left in between. CDR1 is MDHEN and CDR2 is SYDVKM in the germline V gene. The CDR3 contains 13 residues. The CDR3 nucleotides read TGTGCCAGCTGGAGACCTCAGAGCACTGAAGCTTTCTTT. Residues: CASWRPQSTEAFF.

The chain joins TRBV11-2 to TRBJ1-4; 7 bases map to TRBD1. The V gene's germline CDR1 is SGHAT and CDR2 FQNNGV. CDR3 length: 14 residues. V trimming: 3 bases; J trimming: 8 bases; junction bases outside the gene matches: 6. The chain's CDR3 is CASSFYRGGEKLFF. CDR3 nucleotides: TGTGCCAGCAGCTTTTACAGGGGAGGCGAAAAACTGTTTTTT.